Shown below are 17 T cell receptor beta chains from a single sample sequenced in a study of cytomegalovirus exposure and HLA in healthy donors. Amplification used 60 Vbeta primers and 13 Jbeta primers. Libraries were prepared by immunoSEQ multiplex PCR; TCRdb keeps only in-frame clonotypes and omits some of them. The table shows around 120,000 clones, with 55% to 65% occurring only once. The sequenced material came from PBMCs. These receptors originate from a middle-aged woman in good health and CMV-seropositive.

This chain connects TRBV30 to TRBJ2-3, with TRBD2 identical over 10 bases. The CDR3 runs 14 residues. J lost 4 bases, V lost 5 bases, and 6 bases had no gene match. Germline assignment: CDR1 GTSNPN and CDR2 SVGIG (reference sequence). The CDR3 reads CAWVLAGVSDTQYF. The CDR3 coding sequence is TGTGCCTGGGTTCTAGCGGGAGTTTCAGATACGCAGTATTTT.

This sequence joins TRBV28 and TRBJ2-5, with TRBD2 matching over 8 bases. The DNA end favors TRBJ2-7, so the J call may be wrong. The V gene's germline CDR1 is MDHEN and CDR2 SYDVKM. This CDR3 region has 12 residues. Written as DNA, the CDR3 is TGTGCCAGCAGTTCCCGGGGGGGCGAGCAGTACTTC. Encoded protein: CASSSRGGEQYF.

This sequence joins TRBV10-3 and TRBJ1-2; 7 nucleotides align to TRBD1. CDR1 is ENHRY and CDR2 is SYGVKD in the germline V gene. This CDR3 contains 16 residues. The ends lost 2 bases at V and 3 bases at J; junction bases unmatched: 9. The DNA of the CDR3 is TGTGCCATCAGTGAGACGGACAGGCTTATCCACTATGGCTACACCTTC. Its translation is CAISETDRLIHYGYTF.

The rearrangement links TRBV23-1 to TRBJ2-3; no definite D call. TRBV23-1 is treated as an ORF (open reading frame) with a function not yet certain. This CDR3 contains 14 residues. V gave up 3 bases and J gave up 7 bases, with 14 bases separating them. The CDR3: CASSQPEALHTQYF. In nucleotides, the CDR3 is TGCGCCAGCAGTCAGCCCGAGGCTCTCCATACGCAGTATTTT.

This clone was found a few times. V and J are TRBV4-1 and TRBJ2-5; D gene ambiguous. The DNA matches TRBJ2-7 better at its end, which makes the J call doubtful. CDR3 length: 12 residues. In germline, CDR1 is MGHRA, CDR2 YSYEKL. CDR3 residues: CASSLSDYEQYF. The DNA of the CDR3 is TGCGCCAGCAGCCTCTCGGACTACGAGCAGTACTTC.

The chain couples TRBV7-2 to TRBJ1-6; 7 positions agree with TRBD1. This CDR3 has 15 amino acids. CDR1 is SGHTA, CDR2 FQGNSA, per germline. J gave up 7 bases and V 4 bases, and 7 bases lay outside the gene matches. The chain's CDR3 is CASSSQGDFNSPLHF. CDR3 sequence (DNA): TGTGCCAGCAGCTCTCAGGGGGACTTCAATTCACCCCTCCACTTT. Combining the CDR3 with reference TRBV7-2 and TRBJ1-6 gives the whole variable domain GAGVSQSPSNKVTEKGKDVELRCDPISGHTALYWYRQSLGQGLEFLIYFQGNSAPDKSGLPSDRFSAERTGGSVSTLTIQRTQQEDSAVYLCASSSQGDFNSPLHFGNGTRLTVT.

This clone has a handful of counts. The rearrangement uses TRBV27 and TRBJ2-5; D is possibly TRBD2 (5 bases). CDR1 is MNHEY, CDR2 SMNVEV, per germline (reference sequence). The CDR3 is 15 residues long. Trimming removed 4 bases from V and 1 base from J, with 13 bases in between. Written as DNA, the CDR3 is TGTGCCAGCAGTTCTTACCTGGACTCCCAAGAGACCCAGTACTTC. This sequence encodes CASSSYLDSQETQYF.

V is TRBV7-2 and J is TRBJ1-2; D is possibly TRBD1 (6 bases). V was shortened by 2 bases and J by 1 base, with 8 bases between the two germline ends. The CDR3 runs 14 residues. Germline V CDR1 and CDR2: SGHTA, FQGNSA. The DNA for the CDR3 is TGTGCCAGCAGCTTAACAGGGTATAACTATGGCTACACCTTC. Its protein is CASSLTGYNYGYTF.

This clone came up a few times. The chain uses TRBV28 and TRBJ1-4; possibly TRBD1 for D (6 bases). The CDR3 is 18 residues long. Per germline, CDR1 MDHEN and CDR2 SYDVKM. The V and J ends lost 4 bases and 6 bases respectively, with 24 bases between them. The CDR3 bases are TGTGCCAGCAGTTATTGGCGGCAGGGGAGATTTCAGGATGAAAAACTGTTTTTT. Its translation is CASSYWRQGRFQDEKLFF.

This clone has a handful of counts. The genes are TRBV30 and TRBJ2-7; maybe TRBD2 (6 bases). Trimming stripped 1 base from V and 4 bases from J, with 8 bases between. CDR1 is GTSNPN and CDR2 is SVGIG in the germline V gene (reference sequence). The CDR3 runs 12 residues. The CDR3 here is CAWSGGLYEQYF. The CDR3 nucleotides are TGTGCCTGGAGTGGGGGACTGTACGAGCAGTACTTC.

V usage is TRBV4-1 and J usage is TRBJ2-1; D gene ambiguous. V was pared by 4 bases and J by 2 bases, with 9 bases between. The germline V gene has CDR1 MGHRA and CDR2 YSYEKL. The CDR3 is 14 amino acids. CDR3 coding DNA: TGCGCCAGCAGCCCACCCCTAGCCTACAATGAGCAGTTCTTC. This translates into CASSPPLAYNEQFF.

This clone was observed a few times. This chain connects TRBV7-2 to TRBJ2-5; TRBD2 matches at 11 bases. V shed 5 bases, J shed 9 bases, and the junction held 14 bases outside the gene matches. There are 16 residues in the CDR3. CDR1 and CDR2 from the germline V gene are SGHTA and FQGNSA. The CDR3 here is CASSVSGTSGRAAQYF. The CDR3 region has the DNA TGTGCCAGCAGCGTTAGTGGGACTAGCGGTCGAGCGGCCCAGTACTTC.

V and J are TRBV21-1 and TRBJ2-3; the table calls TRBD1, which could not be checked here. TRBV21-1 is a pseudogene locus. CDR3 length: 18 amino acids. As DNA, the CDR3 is TGTGCCAGCAGCAAAAGGGGCCGGACAGGAGACTGCACAGATACGCAGTATTTT. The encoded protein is CASSKRGRTGDCTDTQYF.

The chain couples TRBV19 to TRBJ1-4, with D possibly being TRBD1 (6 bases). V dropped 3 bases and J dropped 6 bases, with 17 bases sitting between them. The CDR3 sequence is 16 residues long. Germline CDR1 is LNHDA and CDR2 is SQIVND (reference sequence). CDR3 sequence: CASSIRGGASDEKLFF. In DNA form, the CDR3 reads TGTGCCAGTAGTATCCGGGGGGGCGCATCTGATGAAAAACTGTTTTTT.

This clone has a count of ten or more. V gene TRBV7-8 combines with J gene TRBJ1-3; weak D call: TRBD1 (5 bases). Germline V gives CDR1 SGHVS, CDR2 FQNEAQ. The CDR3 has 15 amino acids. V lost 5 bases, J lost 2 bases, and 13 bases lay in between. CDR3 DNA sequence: TGTGCCAGCAGCCACATTCAGGGAACTGGAAACACCATATATTTT. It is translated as CASSHIQGTGNTIYF.

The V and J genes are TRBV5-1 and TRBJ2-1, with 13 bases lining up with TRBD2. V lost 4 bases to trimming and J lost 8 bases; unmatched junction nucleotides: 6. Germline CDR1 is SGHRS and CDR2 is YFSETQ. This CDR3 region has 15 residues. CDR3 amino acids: CASSPGLAGKYEQFF. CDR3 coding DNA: TGCGCCAGCAGCCCGGGACTAGCGGGAAAGTATGAGCAGTTCTTC.

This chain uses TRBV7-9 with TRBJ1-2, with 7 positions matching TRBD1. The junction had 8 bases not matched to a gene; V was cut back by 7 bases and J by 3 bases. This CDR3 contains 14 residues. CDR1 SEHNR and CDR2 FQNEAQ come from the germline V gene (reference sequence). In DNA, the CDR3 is TGTGCCAGCAACGTCGAACAGGGGTACTATGGCTACACCTTC. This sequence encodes CASNVEQGYYGYTF. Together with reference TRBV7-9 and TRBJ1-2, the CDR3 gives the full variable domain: DTGVSQNPRHKITKRGQNVTFRCDPISEHNRLYWYRQTLGQGPEFLTYFQNEAQLEKSRLLSDRFSAERPKGSFSTLEIQRTEQGDSAMYLCASNVEQGYYGYTFGSGTRLTVV.